The next 25 T cell receptor beta chains were all read from a single sample in a study of T cells in Graves' hyperthyroidism and ophthalmopathy. RNA transcripts gave rise to amplified TCR beta CDR3 regions. With the HTBI primer set, the TCR CDR3 went through a first round of RT-PCR. TCRdb passed the multiplex PCR reads through MiXCR, listing each CDR3 protein once. The repertoire holds around 560,000 distinct CDR3 sequences, with roughly a sixth as singletons. The sequenced material came from blood. Receptor source: a woman between 18 and 30 years old with Graves' hyperthyroidism.

This clonotype was detected ten times or more. This rearrangement joins TRBV27 to TRBJ2-3; either TRBD1 or TRBD2 may fit D (5 bases each). This CDR3 is 17 amino acids long. The germline gives CDR1 MNHEY, CDR2 SMNVEV (reference sequence). V was pared by 7 bases and J by 2 bases, with 22 bases between. In DNA, the CDR3 is TGTGCCAGCAAGTCCTTTGGGGGACCGAGAACCACAGATACGCAGTATTTT. It translates to CASKSFGGPRTTDTQYF.

This chain uses TRBV27 with TRBJ2-1, with 7 bases fitting TRBD2. The CDR3 consists of 14 residues. The V gene's germline CDR1 is MNHEY and CDR2 SMNVEV (reference sequence). Losses at the gene ends were 3 bases for V and 8 bases for J; bases not matched to a gene: 7. CDR3 in DNA: TGTGCCAGCAGTTTTTATGGGGGAGGGTATGAGCAGTTCTTC. It is translated as CASSFYGGGYEQFF.

The V call is TRBV24-1, the J call TRBJ2-1; 11 bases agree with TRBD1. After removal of 3 bases from V and 12 bases from J, the junction contained 15 bases not matched to a gene. From germline, CDR1 is KGHDR and CDR2 SFDVKD. The CDR3 consists of 17 residues. As DNA, the CDR3 is TGTGCCACCAGTGATCCCTTAGGGACAGGGGGGGGATATGGGCAGTTCTTC. Translated, it gives CATSDPLGTGGGYGQFF.

The table lists this clonotype with many counts. The chain couples TRBV5-1 to TRBJ2-3; 16 bases agree with TRBD2. The length of the CDR3 is 18 residues. Germline values: CDR1 SGHRS, CDR2 YFSETQ. V trimming: 4 bases; J trimming: 3 bases; junction bases outside the gene matches: 8. The CDR3 nucleotides are TGCGCCAGCAGCGCGGGACTAGCGGGAGGGCCTGGAACAGATACGCAGTATTTT. Encoded protein: CASSAGLAGGPGTDTQYF.

A few counts support this clonotype. V usage is TRBV18 and J usage is TRBJ2-7, with a weak D call TRBD2 (5 bases). The germline V and J ends were trimmed by 0 bases and 3 bases, with 18 bases remaining between them. CDR1 is KGHSH, CDR2 LQKENI, per germline. There are 17 residues in the CDR3. CDR3 amino acids: CASSPPPLGLAIYEQYF. The CDR3 bases are TGTGCCAGCTCACCACCCCCCCTAGGACTCGCAATCTACGAGCAGTACTTC.

The CDR3 DNA follows: TGTGCCAGCAGCTTAAGGGGATTGTACCAAGAGACCCAGTACTTC. Its protein product is CASSLRGLYQETQYF. V gene TRBV11-3 combines with J gene TRBJ2-5, with D maybe TRBD1 (5 bases). V lost 2 bases, J lost 0 bases, and 10 bases lay in between. The CDR3 totals 15 residues. CDR1 and CDR2 from the germline V gene are SGHNT and YENEEA.

The J gene is TRBJ1-2, the V gene TRBV19; D gene uncertain. There are 13 residues in the CDR3. The germline V and J ends were trimmed by 7 bases and 5 bases, with 14 bases remaining between them. Germline CDR1 LNHDA, CDR2 SQIVND (reference sequence). CDR3 in DNA: TGTGCCAGTACCTCCCCCGGAGCATATGGCTACACCTTC. It encodes CASTSPGAYGYTF.

The chain links TRBV3-1 to TRBJ1-1; D might be TRBD1 (6 bases). Trimming took 4 bases from V and 10 from J, leaving 19 bases between them. This CDR3 is 14 amino acids long. Germline V gene sequence: CDR1 LGHDT, CDR2 YNNKEL (reference sequence). CDR3 in DNA: TGTGCCAGCAGCCCCGGAGGGGCACAGGGTGGAGCTTTCTTT. Its translation: CASSPGGAQGGAFF.

This clonotype appeared a few times. The rearrangement links TRBV12-3 or TRBV12-4 to TRBJ2-2; 8 positions match TRBD1. V gave up 5 bases and J gave up 7 bases; unmatched junction bases: 12. The CDR3 contains 16 residues. This CDR3 is CASSPYRTGHIGELFF. CDR3 sequence (DNA): TGTGCCAGCAGTCCCTACCGGACAGGGCATATCGGGGAGCTGTTTTTT.

This clonotype was counted many times. This chain links TRBV11-2 with TRBJ2-5; D is uncertain. Germline-derived CDR1 and CDR2 are SGHAT and FQNNGV. V lost 1 base to trimming and J lost 5 bases, with 14 bases between them. This CDR3 is built from 15 residues. CDR3 sequence reads: CASSLGLSSSETQYF. The DNA of the CDR3 is TGTGCCAGCAGCTTAGGCCTATCGAGCTCGGAGACCCAGTACTTC.

This clonotype was seen a handful of times. The V and J genes are TRBV12-3 or TRBV12-4 and TRBJ1-5; TRBD1 matches 8 bases. The CDR3 is 13 residues long. Trimming took 3 bases from V and 6 from J; bases not matched to a gene: 1. The CDR3 DNA follows: TGTGCCAGCAGTTTGGACAGGGCTCAGCCCCAGCATTTT. It encodes CASSLDRAQPQHF.

The chain joins TRBV12-3 or TRBV12-4 to TRBJ2-6; no reliable D call. The CDR3 consists of 16 residues. Trimming removed 5 bases from V and 0 bases from J, with 11 bases in between. CDR3 sequence reads: CASSPRRISGANVLTF. The DNA for the CDR3 is TGTGCCAGCAGTCCCCGACGGATCTCTGGGGCCAACGTCCTGACTTTC.

This clonotype was detected only a few times. The V and J genes are TRBV9 and TRBJ2-5; possibly TRBD1 for D (7 bases). The CDR3 contains 14 residues. Trimming removed 6 bases at V and 5 bases at J, with 17 bases between. Germline lookup yields CDR1 SGDLS and CDR2 YYNGEE. The CDR3 nucleotides read TGTGCCAGCACCCCAGGGGGGTCTAGGGAGACCCAGTACTTC. It yields the protein CASTPGGSRETQYF.

This clonotype has ten or more counts. The chain combines TRBV11-2 with TRBJ2-7; 7 bases agree with TRBD2. V shed 7 bases and J 6 bases; nucleotides not matched to a gene: 15. Germline lookup yields CDR1 SGHAT and CDR2 FQNNGV. The CDR3 sequence is 15 residues long. Here the CDR3 DNA reads TGTGCCAGCACAAAGTCCCGGACTAGACTCCCCGAGCAGTACTTC. This translates into CASTKSRTRLPEQYF.

Concerning this clonotype: A much larger clone lies a single base off, so this may be a read error. The chain uses TRBV27 and TRBJ1-1; D is undetermined. There are 13 residues in the CDR3. Per germline, CDR1 MNHEY and CDR2 SMNVEV (reference sequence). The CDR3 is CASSLGYYAETFF. CDR3 DNA: TGTGCCAGCAGTTTAGGGTATTACGCTGAAACTTTCTTT.

The chain has TRBV7-2 and TRBJ2-7; D unresolved. The CDR3 has 14 residues. The V gene lost 2 bases and the J gene lost 1 base, with 9 bases spanning the gap. CDR1 is SGHTA, CDR2 FQGNSA, per germline. For the CDR3, the DNA is TGTGCCAGCAGCTTAAGGCACCCGTCCTACGAGCAGTACTTC. Its protein product is CASSLRHPSYEQYF. The whole variable domain, remainder taken from reference TRBV7-2 and TRBJ2-7, is GAGVSQSPSNKVTEKGKDVELRCDPISGHTALYWYRQSLGQGLEFLIYFQGNSAPDKSGLPSDRFSAERTGGSVSTLTIQRTQQEDSAVYLCASSLRHPSYEQYFGPGTRLTVT.

This chain connects TRBV5-1 to TRBJ2-7; D gene uncertain. The CDR3 extends over 13 amino acids. Germline CDR1 SGHRS, CDR2 YFSETQ. The V gene lost 6 bases and the J gene lost 1 base, with 11 bases spanning the gap. The CDR3, as DNA: TGCGCCAGCAAGGTAGGCCCATCCTACGAGCAGTACTTC. It translates to CASKVGPSYEQYF.

This sequence joins TRBV6-2 or TRBV6-3 and TRBJ1-5; the match to TRBD1 covers 8 bases. The CDR3 extends over 15 amino acids. The junction had 2 bases not matched to a gene; V was cut back by 1 base and J by 3 bases. Germline V gene lookup returns CDR1 MNHEY and CDR2 SVGEGT. CDR3 loop: CASSYLTGDNQPQHF. CDR3 sequence (DNA): TGTGCCAGCAGTTACTTGACAGGGGACAATCAGCCCCAGCATTTT.

The sample holds many counts of this clonotype. The chain combines TRBV27 with TRBJ1-4; D is uncertain. Germline-derived CDR1 and CDR2 are MNHEY and SMNVEV (reference sequence). Deletions cut 7 bases from V and 4 bases from J, with 19 bases between. The CDR3 spans 16 residues. In DNA form, the CDR3 reads TGTGCCAGCAAAGTCGATGCCCTGAGTTTTAATGAAAAACTGTTTTTT. Protein: CASKVDALSFNEKLFF.

The chain combines TRBV18 with TRBJ2-3, with TRBD1 matching over 7 bases. Trimming removed 6 bases from V and 0 bases from J; junction bases left unmatched: 9. Germline-derived CDR1 and CDR2 are KGHSH and LQKENI. The CDR3 is made up of 16 amino acids. The CDR3 reads CASSRTDRASTDTQYF. Here the CDR3 DNA reads TGTGCCAGCTCCCGCACCGACAGGGCTAGCACAGATACGCAGTATTTT. The variable domain in full, completed from reference TRBV18 and TRBJ2-3, reads NAGVMQNPRHLVRRRGQEARLRCSPMKGHSHVYWYRQLPEEGLKFMVYLQKENIIDESGMPKERFSAEFPKEGPSILRIQQVVRGDSAAYFCASSRTDRASTDTQYFGPGTRLTVL.

This clonotype appeared a few times. This chain links TRBV25-1 with TRBJ1-1; TRBD1 aligns across 7 bases. Germline V gene sequence: CDR1 MGHDK, CDR2 SYGVNS. This CDR3 is built from 18 residues. The V segment lost 1 base and the J segment 1 base; nucleotides outside the gene matches: 12. The CDR3 coding sequence is TGTGCCAGCAGTGAATTAATTTCGGGAGGGGGCGAGAACACTGAAGCTTTCTTT. This encodes CASSELISGGGENTEAFF.

This clonotype was found many times. The chain recombines TRBV29-1 with TRBJ2-1; D is tentatively TRBD1 or TRBD2 (5 bases each). Germline V gene lookup returns CDR1 SQVTM and CDR2 ANQGSEA. V dropped 0 bases and J dropped 4 bases, with 19 bases sitting between them. The CDR3 extends over 17 amino acids. The CDR3 sequence: CSVEDPEGQSLYNEQFF. CDR3 DNA sequence: TGCAGCGTTGAAGACCCCGAGGGGCAGAGCCTTTACAATGAGCAGTTCTTC.

This clonotype has at least ten counts. The chain is built from TRBV6-2 or TRBV6-3 and TRBJ2-3; 7 bases map to TRBD2. This CDR3 has 14 residues. J lost 4 bases, V lost 7 bases, and 8 bases had no gene match. Germline CDR1 is MNHEY and CDR2 is SVGEGT. CDR3 coding DNA: TGTGCCAGCACCGACGGACTAGAGGCAGATACGCAGTATTTT. Protein product: CASTDGLEADTQYF.

The V gene is TRBV5-1, the J gene TRBJ1-5, with unresolved D. CDR3 length: 14 residues. Germline CDR1 is SGHRS and CDR2 is YFSETQ. V lost 2 bases, J lost 5 bases, and 11 bases lay in between. The CDR3 DNA reads TGCGCCAGCAGCTTATCTTACGGGTATCAGCCCCAGCATTTT. Its translation is CASSLSYGYQPQHF.

This clonotype was found a few times. This chain links TRBV20-1 with TRBJ1-2; D remains unclear. Trimming took off 6 bases at V and 8 bases at J, with 22 bases between the two ends. The CDR3 consists of 14 residues. Germline V gene lookup returns CDR1 DFQATT and CDR2 SNEGSKA (reference sequence). The CDR3 spells CSAPAFDRTGGYTF. CDR3 nucleotides: TGCAGTGCCCCCGCCTTTGATAGGACCGGCGGCTACACCTTC.